Listed below are T cell receptor beta chains from one sample, sequenced in a study of chemoradiotherapy in HPV16-positive cancers. Profiling relied on immunoSEQ multiplex PCR, and the TCRdb table lists in-frame clones only, not all of them. The sample lists about 12,000 clones; approximately 86% were seen once. The sequencing used blood, collected from a patient who underwent chemoradiotherapy. The receptors were sampled from a human donor with HPV-associated anogenital cancer. Each CDR3 is given with its conserved first and last residue. A D gene is named only where the DNA matches it firmly. Expanded clones are given a class, and other clones once, few, many or no size at all.

D gene,clone size,V gene,J gene,CDR3 protein,CDR3 DNA
-,-,TRBV5-6,TRBJ2-7,CASSFGGPNEQYF,TGTGCCAGCAGCTTCGGGGGCCCCAACGAGCAGTACTTC
-,-,TRBV18,TRBJ1-1,CASSPKDHPWRAFF,TGTGCCAGCTCACCAAAGGACCACCCCTGGCGAGCTTTCTTT
-,-,TRBV2,TRBJ1-5,CASSGHRADYSNQPQHF,TGTGCCAGCAGTGGTCACAGGGCCGATTATAGCAATCAGCCCCAGCATTTT
-,-,TRBV27,TRBJ2-7,CASRIGNRDVYEQYF,TGTGCCAGCAGGATAGGGAACAGGGATGTGTACGAGCAGTACTTC
TRBD1,-,TRBV6-5,TRBJ1-6,CASGERQGYNSPLHF,TGTGCCAGCGGGGAACGACAGGGGTATAATTCACCCCTCCACTTT
-,-,TRBV7-9,TRBJ1-1,CASSLGSNDEAFF,TGTGCCAGCAGCTTAGGCAGTAACGATGAAGCTTTCTTT
-,few,TRBV5-4,TRBJ2-2,CASSLGRVANTGELFF,TGTGCCAGCAGCTTGGGAAGGGTCGCGAACACCGGGGAGCTGTTTTTT
-,-,TRBV21-1,TRBJ1-2,CASSKVARDSPYGYTF,TGTGCCAGCAGCAAAGTCGCTAGGGACAGTCCCTATGGCTACACCTTC
-,-,TRBV11-2,TRBJ2-2,CASRWQTNTGELFF,TGTGCCAGCAGATGGCAGACGAACACCGGGGAGCTGTTTTTT
-,-,TRBV7-9,TRBJ2-3,CASSWGPPGQSTDTQYF,TGTGCCAGCAGTTGGGGCCCCCCAGGACAGAGCACAGATACGCAGTATTTT
-,few,TRBV19,TRBJ1-5,CASSIIKKQPQHF,TGTGCCAGTAGTATCATCAAGAAGCAGCCCCAGCATTTT
TRBD1,-,TRBV11-2,TRBJ2-1,CASSPNRGIYNEQFF,TGTGCCAGCAGTCCAAACAGGGGAATCTACAATGAGCAGTTCTTC
-,-,TRBV5-1,TRBJ2-7,CASSRQGGISYEQYF,TGCGCCAGCAGCCGACAGGGAGGAATTTCCTACGAGCAGTACTTC
-,-,TRBV18,TRBJ2-1,CASSLLGSYNEQFF,TGTGCCAGCTCACTATTGGGCTCCTACAATGAGCAGTTCTTC
-,-,TRBV6-1,TRBJ2-1,CASRDYPNEQFF,TGTGCCAGCAGGGACTACCCAAATGAGCAGTTCTTC
-,-,TRBV29-1,TRBJ1-1,CSVLPFARVMNTEAFF,TGCAGCGTTCTCCCCTTCGCTAGGGTGATGAACACTGAAGCTTTCTTT
TRBD2,-,TRBV5-1,TRBJ2-1,CASSRAGGTNEQFF,TGCGCCAGCAGCCGAGCGGGGGGGACCAATGAGCAGTTCTTC
-,-,TRBV30,TRBJ1-5,CAWSRLPGTHNQPQHF,TGTGCCTGGAGCCGACTCCCCGGGACACACAATCAGCCCCAGCATTTT
-,-,TRBV5-1,TRBJ2-2,CASSLELPGELFF,TGCGCCAGCAGCTTAGAACTACCCGGGGAGCTGTTTTTT
-,few,TRBV19,TRBJ2-7,CASSIGPGSYEQYF,TGTGCCAGTAGTATAGGGCCGGGGTCCTACGAGCAGTACTTC
-,-,TRBV10-3,TRBJ1-6,CAISESSYPGSNSPLHF,TGTGCCATCAGTGAGTCTTCTTACCCCGGCAGTAATTCACCCCTCCACTTT
-,-,TRBV9,TRBJ2-1,CASSSGPQITEQFF,TGTGCCAGCAGCTCCGGGCCACAAATTACGGAGCAGTTCTTC
-,-,TRBV18,TRBJ1-3,CASSSGSSGNTIYF,TGTGCCAGCTCATCAGGGTCGTCTGGAAACACCATATATTTT
TRBD1,-,TRBV10-2,TRBJ1-1,CASLSGTGKGNTEAFF,TGCGCCAGCCTTAGCGGGACAGGGAAAGGGAATACTGAAGCTTTCTTT
TRBD2,-,TRBV10-2,TRBJ2-5,CASSAAGPQETQYF,TGCGCCAGCAGTGCAGCGGGGCCACAAGAGACCCAGTACTTC
TRBD1,-,TRBV30,TRBJ2-7,CAWSPSEDRGPSF,TGTGCCTGGAGCCCCTCAGAGGACAGGGGCCCCTCCTTC
TRBD1,-,TRBV5-1,TRBJ2-7,CASSGTGPSSYEQYF,TGCGCCAGCAGCGGGACAGGCCCTTCCTCCTACGAGCAGTACTTC
TRBD2,-,TRBV27,TRBJ2-1,CASRMRWDYLSYNEQFF,TGTGCCAGCCGAATGCGTTGGGACTACCTATCCTACAATGAGCAGTTCTTC
TRBD1,once,TRBV5-8,TRBJ1-1,CASSLGQLFTEAFF,TGTGCCAGCAGCCTGGGACAGCTATTCACTGAAGCTTTCTTT
-,-,TRBV5-1,TRBJ2-1,CASSPNHSDNEQFF,TGCGCCAGCAGCCCAAACCACAGCGACAATGAGCAGTTCTTC
-,once,TRBV7-8,TRBJ1-1,CASSLGRSGPLNTEAFF,TGTGCCAGCAGCTTAGGTCGGTCAGGCCCGTTGAACACTGAAGCTTTCTTT
TRBD1,-,TRBV30,TRBJ2-5,CAWSTGTGQETQYF,TGTGCCTGGAGTACAGGGACAGGTCAAGAGACCCAGTACTTC
-,-,TRBV28,TRBJ1-5,CASTRLGGENQPQHF,TGTGCCAGCACCCGTTTGGGGGGGGAGAATCAGCCCCAGCATTTT
-,-,TRBV5-1,TRBJ1-1,CASSLWSGGNTEAFF,TGCGCCAGCAGCTTGTGGTCGGGGGGGAACACTGAAGCTTTCTTT
-,-,TRBV7-2,TRBJ2-5,CASSVRPETQYF,TGTGCCAGCAGCGTGCGCCCAGAGACCCAGTACTTC
-,-,TRBV2,TRBJ1-5,CASVEETLDLSNQPQHF,TGTGCCAGCGTAGAAGAAACCCTGGACCTTAGCAATCAGCCCCAGCATTTT
-,once,TRBV9,TRBJ1-4,CASSVGGSNEKLFF,TGTGCCAGCAGCGTAGGAGGGTCCAATGAAAAACTGTTTTTT
-,-,TRBV29-1,TRBJ1-3,CSVASLSGNTIYF,TGCAGCGTTGCCAGCCTCTCTGGAAACACCATATATTTT
-,few,TRBV6-5,TRBJ1-2,CASSYSMYRNYGYTF,TGTGCCAGCAGTTACTCGATGTACAGGAACTATGGCTACACCTTC
-,few,TRBV2,TRBJ1-4,CASSEKLPREKLFF,TGTGCCAGCAGTGAAAAGTTACCCCGGGAAAAACTGTTTTTT
TRBD2,-,TRBV30,TRBJ2-1,CAWRGLAGNEQFF,TGTGCCTGGAGGGGACTAGCGGGGAATGAGCAGTTCTTC
TRBD1,-,TRBV2,TRBJ1-5,CASRTTGGSGQPQHF,TGTGCCAGCAGGACAACAGGGGGCTCGGGTCAGCCCCAGCATTTT
TRBD1,few,TRBV2,TRBJ2-4,CASSRAPGQGSENIQYF,TGTGCCAGCAGTCGAGCTCCGGGACAGGGGTCAGAAAACATTCAGTACTTC
TRBD2,-,TRBV5-6,TRBJ2-3,CASRDSGGATDTQYF,TGTGCCAGCAGAGATAGCGGGGGGGCCACAGATACGCAGTATTTT
-,once,TRBV19,TRBJ1-3,CASSGSGSSGNTIYF,TGTGCCAGTAGTGGGTCAGGCAGCTCTGGAAACACCATATATTTT